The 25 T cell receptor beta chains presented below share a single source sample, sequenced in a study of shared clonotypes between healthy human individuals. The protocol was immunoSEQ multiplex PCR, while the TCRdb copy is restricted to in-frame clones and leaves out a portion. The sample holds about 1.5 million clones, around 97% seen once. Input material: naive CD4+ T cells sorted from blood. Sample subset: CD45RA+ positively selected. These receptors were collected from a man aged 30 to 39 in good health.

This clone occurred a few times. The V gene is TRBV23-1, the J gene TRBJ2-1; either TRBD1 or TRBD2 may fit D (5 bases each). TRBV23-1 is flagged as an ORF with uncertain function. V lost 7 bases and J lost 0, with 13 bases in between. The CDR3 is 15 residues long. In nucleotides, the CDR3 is TGCGCCAGCAAATCGGCAGGGACCTCCTACAATGAGCAGTTCTTC. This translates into CASKSAGTSYNEQFF.

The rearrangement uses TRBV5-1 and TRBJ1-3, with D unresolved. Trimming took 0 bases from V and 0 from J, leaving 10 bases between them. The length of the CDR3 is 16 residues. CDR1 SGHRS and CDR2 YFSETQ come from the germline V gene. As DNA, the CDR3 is TGCGCCAGCAGCTTGGAGGAGGGAGCCTCTGGAAACACCATATATTTT. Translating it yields CASSLEEGASGNTIYF.

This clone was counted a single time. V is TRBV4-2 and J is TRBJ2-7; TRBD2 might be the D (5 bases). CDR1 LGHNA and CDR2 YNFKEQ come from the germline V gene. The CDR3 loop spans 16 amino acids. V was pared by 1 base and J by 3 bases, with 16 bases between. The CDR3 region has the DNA TGTGCCAGCAGCCAAGCTGGGTGGGCGGGTATCTACGAGCAGTACTTC. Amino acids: CASSQAGWAGIYEQYF.

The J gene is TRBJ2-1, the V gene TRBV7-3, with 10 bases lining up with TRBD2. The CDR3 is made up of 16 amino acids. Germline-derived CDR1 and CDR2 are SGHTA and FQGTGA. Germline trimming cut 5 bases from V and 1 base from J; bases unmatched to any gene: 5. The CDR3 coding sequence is TGTGCCAGCAGCCCCCTAGCGGGGGCTTCCTACAATGAGCAGTTCTTC. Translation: CASSPLAGASYNEQFF.

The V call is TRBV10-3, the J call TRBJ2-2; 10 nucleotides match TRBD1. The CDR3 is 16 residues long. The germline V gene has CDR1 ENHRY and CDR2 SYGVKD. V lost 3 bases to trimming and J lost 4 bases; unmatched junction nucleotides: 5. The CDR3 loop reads CAISDRDRGLTGELFF. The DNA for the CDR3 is TGTGCCATCAGTGACCGGGACAGGGGCCTCACCGGGGAGCTGTTTTTT.

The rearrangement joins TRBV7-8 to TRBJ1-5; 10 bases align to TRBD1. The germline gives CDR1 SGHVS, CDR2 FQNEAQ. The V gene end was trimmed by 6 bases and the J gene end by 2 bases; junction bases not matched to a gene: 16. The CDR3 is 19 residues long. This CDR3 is CASSQARDRGDQGNQPQHF. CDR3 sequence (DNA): TGTGCCAGCAGTCAAGCCCGGGACAGGGGCGATCAAGGCAATCAGCCCCAGCATTTT.

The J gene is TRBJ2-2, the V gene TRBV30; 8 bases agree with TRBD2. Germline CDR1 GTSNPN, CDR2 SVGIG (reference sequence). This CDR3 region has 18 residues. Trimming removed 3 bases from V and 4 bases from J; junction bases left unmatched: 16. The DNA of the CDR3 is TGTGCCTGGAGCTTTCTCCGCCAGCCGGGAGGGGGCACCGGGGAGCTGTTTTTT. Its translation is CAWSFLRQPGGGTGELFF.

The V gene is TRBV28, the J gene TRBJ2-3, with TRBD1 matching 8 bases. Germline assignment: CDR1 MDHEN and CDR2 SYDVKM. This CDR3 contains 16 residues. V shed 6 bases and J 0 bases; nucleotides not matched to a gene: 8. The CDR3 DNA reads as TGTGCCAGCAGCCCTCCCAGGGGGCCTAGCACAGATACGCAGTATTTT. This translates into CASSPPRGPSTDTQYF.

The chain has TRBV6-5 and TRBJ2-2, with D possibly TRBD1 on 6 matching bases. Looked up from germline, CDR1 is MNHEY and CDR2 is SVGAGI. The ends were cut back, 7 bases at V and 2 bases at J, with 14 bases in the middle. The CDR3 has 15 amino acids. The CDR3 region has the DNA TGTGCCAGCATGTCCAGGACAGAAAACACCGGGGAGCTGTTTTTT. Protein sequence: CASMSRTENTGELFF.

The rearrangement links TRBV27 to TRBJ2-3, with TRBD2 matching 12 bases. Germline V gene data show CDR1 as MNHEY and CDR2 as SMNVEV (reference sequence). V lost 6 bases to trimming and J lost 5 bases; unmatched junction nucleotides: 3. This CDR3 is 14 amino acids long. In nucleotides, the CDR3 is TGTGCCAGCAGGCCGGGACTAGCGGGAGATACGCAGTATTTT. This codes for CASRPGLAGDTQYF.

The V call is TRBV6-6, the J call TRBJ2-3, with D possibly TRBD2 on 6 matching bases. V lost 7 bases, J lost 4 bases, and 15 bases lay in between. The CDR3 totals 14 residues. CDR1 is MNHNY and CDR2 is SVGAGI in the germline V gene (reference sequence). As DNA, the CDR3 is TGTGCCAGCACCCCAACGGCGGGGTCAGATACGCAGTATTTT. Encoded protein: CASTPTAGSDTQYF.

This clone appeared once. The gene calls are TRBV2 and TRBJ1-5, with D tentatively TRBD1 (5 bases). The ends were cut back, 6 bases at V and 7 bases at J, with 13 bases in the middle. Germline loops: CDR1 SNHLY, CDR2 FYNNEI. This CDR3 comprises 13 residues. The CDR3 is CASSHSGLQPQHF. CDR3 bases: TGTGCCAGCAGCCATTCAGGGTTGCAGCCCCAGCATTTT.

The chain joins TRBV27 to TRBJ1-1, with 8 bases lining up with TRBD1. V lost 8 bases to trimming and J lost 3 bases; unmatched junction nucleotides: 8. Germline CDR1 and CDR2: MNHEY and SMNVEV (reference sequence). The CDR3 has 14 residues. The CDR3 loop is CASRRDRIDTEAFF. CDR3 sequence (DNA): TGTGCCAGCCGGAGGGACAGGATCGACACTGAAGCTTTCTTT.

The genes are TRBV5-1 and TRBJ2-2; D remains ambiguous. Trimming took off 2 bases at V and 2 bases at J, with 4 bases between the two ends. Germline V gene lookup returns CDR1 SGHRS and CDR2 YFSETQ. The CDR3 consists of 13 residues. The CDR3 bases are TGCGCCAGCAGCTTTGACAACACCGGGGAGCTGTTTTTT. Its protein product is CASSFDNTGELFF.

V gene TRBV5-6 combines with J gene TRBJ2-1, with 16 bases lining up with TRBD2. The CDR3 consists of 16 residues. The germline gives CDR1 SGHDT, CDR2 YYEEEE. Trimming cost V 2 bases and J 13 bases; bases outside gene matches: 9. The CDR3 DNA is TGTGCCAGCAGCTTCCCGTCGGGACTAGCGGGAGGGAGCCAGTTCTTC. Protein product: CASSFPSGLAGGSQFF. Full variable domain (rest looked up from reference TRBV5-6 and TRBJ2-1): DAGVTQSPTHLIKTRGQQVTLRCSPKSGHDTVSWYQQALGQGPQFIFQYYEEEERQRGNFPDRFSGHQFPNYSSELNVNALLLGDSALYLCASSFPSGLAGGSQFFGPGTRLTVL.

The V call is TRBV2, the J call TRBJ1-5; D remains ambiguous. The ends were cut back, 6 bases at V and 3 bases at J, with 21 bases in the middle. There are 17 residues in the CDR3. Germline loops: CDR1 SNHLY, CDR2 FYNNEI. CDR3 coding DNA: TGTGCCAGCAGCGCCGCCGTGTTAGGGCTTGACAATCAGCCCCAGCATTTT. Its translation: CASSAAVLGLDNQPQHF.

The CDR3 nucleotides are TGTGCCAGCAGCCCGGGACCCGCTAGGACTGAGCAGTTCTTC. This sequence encodes CASSPGPARTEQFF. The V gene is TRBV2, the J gene TRBJ2-1; D could derive from TRBD1 or TRBD2 (5 bases each). V dropped 6 bases and J dropped 9 bases, with 18 bases sitting between them. Germline loops: CDR1 SNHLY, CDR2 FYNNEI. The CDR3 extends over 14 amino acids.

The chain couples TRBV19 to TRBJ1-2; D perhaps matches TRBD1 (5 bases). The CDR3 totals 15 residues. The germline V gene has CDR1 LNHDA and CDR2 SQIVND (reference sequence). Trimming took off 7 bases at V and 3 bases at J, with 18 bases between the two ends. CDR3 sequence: CASTLLQGTHYGYTF. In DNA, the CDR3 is TGTGCCAGTACCCTTCTTCAGGGAACCCACTATGGCTACACCTTC.

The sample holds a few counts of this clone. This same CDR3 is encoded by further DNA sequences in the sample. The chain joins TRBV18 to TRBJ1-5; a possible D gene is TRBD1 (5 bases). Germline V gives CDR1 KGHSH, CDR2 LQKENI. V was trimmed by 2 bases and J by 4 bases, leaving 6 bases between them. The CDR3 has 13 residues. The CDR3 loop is CASSPGGNQPQHF. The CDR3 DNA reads TGTGCCAGCTCACCAGGGGGTAATCAGCCCCAGCATTTT.

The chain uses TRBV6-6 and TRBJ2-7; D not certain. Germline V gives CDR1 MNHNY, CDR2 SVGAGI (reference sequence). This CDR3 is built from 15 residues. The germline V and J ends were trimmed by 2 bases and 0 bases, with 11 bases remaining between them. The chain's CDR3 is CASSYGVVGSYEQYF. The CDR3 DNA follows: TGTGCCAGCAGTTACGGAGTGGTAGGCTCCTACGAGCAGTACTTC.

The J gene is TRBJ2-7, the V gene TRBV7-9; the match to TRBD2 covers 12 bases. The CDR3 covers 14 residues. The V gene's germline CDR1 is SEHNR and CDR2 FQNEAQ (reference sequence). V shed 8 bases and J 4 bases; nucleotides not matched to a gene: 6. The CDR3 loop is CASLTSGSPYEQYF. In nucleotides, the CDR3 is TGTGCCAGCCTGACTAGCGGGAGTCCATACGAGCAGTACTTC.

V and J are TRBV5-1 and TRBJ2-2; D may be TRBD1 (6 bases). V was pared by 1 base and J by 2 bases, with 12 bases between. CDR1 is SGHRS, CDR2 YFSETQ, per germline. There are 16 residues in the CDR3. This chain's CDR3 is CASSLIRTVNTGELFF. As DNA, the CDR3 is TGCGCCAGCAGCTTGATTCGGACAGTCAACACCGGGGAGCTGTTTTTT. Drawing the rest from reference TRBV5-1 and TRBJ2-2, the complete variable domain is KAGVTQTPRYLIKTRGQQVTLSCSPISGHRSVSWYQQTPGQGLQFLFEYFSETQRNKGNFPGRFSGRQFSNSRSEMNVSTLELGDSALYLCASSLIRTVNTGELFFGEGSRLTVL.

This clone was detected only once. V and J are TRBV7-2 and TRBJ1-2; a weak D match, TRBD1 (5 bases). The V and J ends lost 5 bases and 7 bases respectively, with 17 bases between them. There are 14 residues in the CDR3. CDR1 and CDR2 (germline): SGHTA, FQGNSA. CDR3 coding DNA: TGTGCCAGCAGCCCTCGGCAGGGCATCCGTGGCTACACCTTC. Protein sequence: CASSPRQGIRGYTF.

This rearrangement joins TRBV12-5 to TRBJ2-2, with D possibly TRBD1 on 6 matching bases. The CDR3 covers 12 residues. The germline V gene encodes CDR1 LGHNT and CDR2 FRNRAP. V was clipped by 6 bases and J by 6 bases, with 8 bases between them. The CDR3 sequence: CASGTGPGELFF. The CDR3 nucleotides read TGTGCTAGTGGAACAGGGCCCGGGGAGCTGTTTTTT.

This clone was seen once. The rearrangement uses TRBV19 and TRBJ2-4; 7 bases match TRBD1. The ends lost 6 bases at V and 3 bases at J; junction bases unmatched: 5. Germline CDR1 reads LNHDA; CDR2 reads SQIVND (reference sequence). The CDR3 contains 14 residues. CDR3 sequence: CASRSQGNKNIQYF. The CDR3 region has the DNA TGTGCCAGTAGATCACAGGGGAACAAAAACATTCAGTACTTC.